The subject of this entry is one T cell receptor beta chain. What it binds is not known. Germline loops: CDR1 DFQATT, CDR2 SNEGSKA (reference sequence). The CDR3 sequence is 13 residues long. V was pared by 6 bases and J by 3 bases, with 12 bases between. This entry belongs to a study of T cells after yellow fever vaccination. Study-wide context: In the case of low-cell-number fractions, SMART-Seq v4 Ultra Low Input was used for preparation.

Template switching by 5'RACE produced TCR cDNA, adding a universal primer site and UMIs. TCRdb reprocessed the 5' RACE reads with MiXCR, giving one entry per CDR3 protein. Among hundreds of thousands of distinct CDR3 sequences listed, less than 15% were seen once. General study findings and limits: Most primary-vaccination clones recurred post-booster (roughly 96% CD4, 88% CD8). A small share of clonotypes appeared in both CD4 and CD8 compartments.

This clonotype originated in a man aged 25 to 40 who received the YFV17D yellow fever vaccine. Sequences were derived from PBMCs, sampled on the day of the yellow fever booster vaccination. The rearrangement joins TRBV20-1 to TRBJ2-1, with a tentative D call TRBD2 (6 bases). This CDR3 is CSATEGLYNEQFF. DNA of the CDR3: TGCAGTGCGACGGAGGGCCTCTACAATGAGCAGTTCTTC.